A single count supports the clone carrying this TCR beta chain. Its antigen is not known. The entry originates in a study of cytomegalovirus exposure and HLA in healthy donors. Libraries were prepared by immunoSEQ multiplex PCR; TCRdb keeps only in-frame clonotypes and omits some of them. The data show some 250,000 clones, 75% to 90% seen once. The CDR3 sequence is 16 residues long. Germline V gives CDR1 SGHRS, CDR2 YFSETQ. Trimming removed 4 bases from V and 5 bases from J; junction bases left unmatched: 10. Points from the study as a whole: Reports indicated that the classifier achieved high specificity and sensitivity in diagnosing cytomegalovirus status. The authors enumerated some 170 TCR beta chains as linked to cytomegalovirus. Later, an analysis found that TCR clusters from the first cohort tended to co-occur in the approximately 130 validation repertoires.

Sequenced sample: PBMCs. The chain joins TRBV5-1 to TRBJ2-5; TRBD1 agrees at 11 bases. This TCR was recovered from a woman between 25 and 40 years old in good health and CMV-seropositive. This CDR3 reads CASSPTGTGGRETQYF. The CDR3, as DNA: TGCGCCAGCAGCCCGACCGGGACAGGGGGTCGCGAGACCCAGTACTTC.